These T cell receptor beta chains were read from a single sample in a study of siplizumab effects on memory and regulatory T cells. Profiling relied on immunoSEQ multiplex PCR, and the TCRdb table lists in-frame clones only, not all of them. The sample yields approximately 100,000 clones, about 91% seen once. The specimen was CD4+ T cells sorted from blood. These TCRs come from a human donor in good health. Some clones in this sample may be carry-over from other donors' samples. Both conserved end residues are part of each CDR3. D genes are given only for firm matches. Clone sizes are given selectively: once, few, many, or a class where the clone is expanded.

abundance: -; d_gene: TRBD1; j_gene: TRBJ2-3; v_gene: TRBV10-3; CDR3nt: TGTGCCACCACAGGACAGGGAAGCACAGATACGCAGTATTTT; CDR3aa: CATTGQGSTDTQYF
abundance: -; d_gene: -; j_gene: TRBJ2-3; v_gene: TRBV1; CDR3nt: TGCACCAGCAGCCTTCGTAGCGGGAGCACAGATACGCAGTATTTT; CDR3aa: CTSSLRSGSTDTQYF
abundance: -; d_gene: -; j_gene: TRBJ2-7; v_gene: TRBV7-3; CDR3nt: TGTGCCAGCAGCCCCGCCGGGACCAAAGACTACGAGCAGTACTTC; CDR3aa: CASSPAGTKDYEQYF
abundance: -; d_gene: TRBD1; j_gene: TRBJ1-2; v_gene: TRBV7-8; CDR3nt: TGTGCCAGCAGCGCAACGGGGCAGGGGGCTACTGGCTACACCTTC; CDR3aa: CASSATGQGATGYTF
abundance: -; d_gene: -; j_gene: TRBJ2-2; v_gene: TRBV6-5; CDR3nt: TGTGCCCTTCAGGACCGTAACACCGGGGAGCTGTTTTTT; CDR3aa: CALQDRNTGELFF
abundance: -; d_gene: -; j_gene: TRBJ2-2; v_gene: TRBV29-1; CDR3nt: TGCAGCGTTGCCACTGGGGGTACCGGGGAGCTGTTTTTT; CDR3aa: CSVATGGTGELFF
abundance: -; d_gene: TRBD2; j_gene: TRBJ2-1; v_gene: TRBV6-5; CDR3nt: TGTGCCAGCAGTTACGCGGCGGGAGTCTACAATGAGCAGTTCTTC; CDR3aa: CASSYAAGVYNEQFF
abundance: -; d_gene: TRBD1; j_gene: TRBJ2-3; v_gene: TRBV29-1; CDR3nt: TGCAGCGTTGATATCAGGGGGTGGACGGTCTCGGCAGATACGCAGTATTTT; CDR3aa: CSVDIRGWTVSADTQYF
abundance: few; d_gene: -; j_gene: TRBJ2-1; v_gene: TRBV6-4; CDR3nt: TGTGCCAGCAGCTTGAAATTAGGAAATGAGCAGTTCTTC; CDR3aa: CASSLKLGNEQFF
abundance: -; d_gene: TRBD1; j_gene: TRBJ2-5; v_gene: TRBV5-5; CDR3nt: TGTGCCAGCAGCTGGACAGGGAACCCACAAGAGACCCAGTACTTC; CDR3aa: CASSWTGNPQETQYF
abundance: -; d_gene: -; j_gene: TRBJ2-7; v_gene: TRBV6-5; CDR3nt: TGTGCCAGCAGCCTGGATCTAAGCTACGAGCAGTACTTC; CDR3aa: CASSLDLSYEQYF
abundance: -; d_gene: -; j_gene: TRBJ2-3; v_gene: TRBV4-2; CDR3nt: TGTGCCAGCAGCCAAGAAGTAGCGTTGTTAGATACGCAGTATTTT; CDR3aa: CASSQEVALLDTQYF
abundance: -; d_gene: -; j_gene: TRBJ2-3; v_gene: TRBV7-3; CDR3nt: TGTGCCAGCAGCTCCCGCGGGAGCACAGATACGCAGTATTTT; CDR3aa: CASSSRGSTDTQYF